Detailed here is one T cell receptor (beta chain). Its target is not known. The record originates from a study of shared clonotypes between healthy human individuals. Study-level points and caveats: Clonotype sharing levels among donors were expected to vary with sequencing depth.

Caucasian adults living in Nashville, Tennessee, provided all samples. Germline V gene lookup returns CDR1 MNHNY and CDR2 SVGAGI (reference sequence). The CDR3 runs to 12 residues. V lost 5 bases, J lost 4 bases, and 8 bases lay in between. Sequenced by immunoSEQ multiplex PCR; TCRdb stores in-frame clones only, minus some. The sample has nearly 1 million clones, around three quarters seen once; the top ten hold roughly 1.5%. This receptor was obtained from a young man in good health. The genes are TRBV6-6 and TRBJ1-2, with a possible D match to TRBD1 (5 bases). Material: memory CD4+ T cells sorted from blood. Subset denoted: CD45RA-negative fraction. The CDR3 loop is CASSPRAYGYTF. CDR3 nucleotide sequence: TGTGCCAGCAGTCCCAGGGCCTATGGCTACACCTTC.